The clone carrying this TCR beta chain was seen many times. What it binds is unknown. This entry comes from a study of glioma-infiltrating T cells. Points from the study as a whole: CDR3 overlap between tissue and blood was very small.

The CDR3 covers 15 residues. V dropped 0 bases and J dropped 6; count of bases not matched to a gene: 6. From germline, CDR1 is MNHNY and CDR2 SVGAGI (reference sequence). Amplification of TCR alpha and beta CDR3 regions from RNA used iRepertoire nested multiplex PCR. One-step reverse transcription and amplification started from approximately 100-400 ng of tissue mRNA or PBMC total RNA. In TCRdb, the multiplex PCR reads were re-called with MiXCR into one record per CDR3 protein. Seen here are about 130,000 distinct CDR3 sequences, about 23% observed once, and the top ten hold approximately 16%. The sample consisted of glioma tissue, nonneoplastic brain tissue, or PBMCs (not recorded which). The chain links TRBV6-6 to TRBJ2-3, with 7 positions matching TRBD1. The source is a human donor with low-grade glioma or glioblastoma, undergoing nonglioma brain surgery, or in good health (not recorded which). CDR3 sequence: CASSYSLQGGDTQYF. The CDR3, as DNA: TGTGCCAGCAGTTACTCTTTACAAGGGGGCGATACGCAGTATTTT.